This T cell receptor beta chain was recovered during a study of shared clonotypes between healthy human individuals. Study findings and constraints: Clonotype sharing across several donors was observed for approximately 5% of naive CD4 clonotypes.

For this clone: The target antigen is unknown.

From germline, CDR1 is MNHNS and CDR2 SASEGT. V was trimmed by 0 bases and J by 4 bases, leaving 12 bases between them. The CDR3 has 15 amino acids. Each PCR replicate from the sorted subsets contained about 200 ng DNA, which is about 30,000 T cell genomes. Method: immunoSEQ multiplex PCR; TCRdb's copy keeps in-frame clones and lacks some. Of over a million clones detected, 96% appear once; the ten largest clones hold approximately 1.1%. The chain joins TRBV6-1 to TRBJ1-2; no firm D call. The material sequenced was naive CD4+ T cells sorted from blood. The subset here: CD45RA+ positively selected. This receptor was taken from a man aged 25 to 45 in good health. The CDR3 region has the DNA TGTGCCAGCAGTGAAGCTGGCCACCTCTTCTATGGCTACACCTTC. This codes for CASSEAGHLFYGYTF.